Following are 26 T cell receptor beta chains from one sample sequenced in a study of cytomegalovirus exposure and HLA in healthy donors. 60 Vbeta and 13 Jbeta primers were used in PCR. The assay was immunoSEQ multiplex PCR, and TCRdb's table has in-frame clones only and misses some. Seen here are about 180,000 clones, roughly 70% observed once, and the top ten hold about 2.7%. The sample was PBMCs. These receptors all stem from a male donor in good health and CMV-seronegative.

This sequence joins TRBV5-1 and TRBJ2-1; possibly TRBD2 for D (6 bases). Per the germline V gene, CDR1 is SGHRS and CDR2 is YFSETQ. Deletions cut 4 bases from V and 2 bases from J, with 19 bases between. The CDR3 consists of 17 residues. For the CDR3, the DNA is TGCGCCAGCAGCCTGGCCCTTGTAGCGGCTGCCTACAATGAGCAGTTCTTC. Translating it yields CASSLALVAAAYNEQFF.

In its sample, this clone was seen a few times. The V gene is TRBV27, the J gene TRBJ2-1, with D perhaps matching TRBD2 (5 bases). Germline V gene data show CDR1 as MNHEY and CDR2 as SMNVEV (reference sequence). This CDR3 has 13 amino acids. V was shortened by 1 base and J by 7 bases, with 8 bases between the two germline ends. CDR3 bases: TGTGCCAGCAGTTTATTTTCGGGGAATGAGCAGTTCTTC. This translates into CASSLFSGNEQFF.

The J gene is TRBJ2-1, the V gene TRBV11-2; TRBD1 matches at 9 bases. The CDR3 covers 15 residues. Trimming cost V 5 bases and J 9 bases; bases outside gene matches: 11. In germline, CDR1 is SGHAT, CDR2 FQNNGV. CDR3 in DNA: TGTGCCAGCAGCCCTTGGGACAGGGTACAGAGTGAGCAGTTCTTC. It codes for CASSPWDRVQSEQFF.

This rearrangement joins TRBV6-6 to TRBJ1-6; TRBD1 matches 7 bases. Germline V gives CDR1 MNHNY, CDR2 SVGAGI (reference sequence). The CDR3 consists of 13 residues. Trimming cost V 5 bases and J 8 bases; bases outside gene matches: 3. In nucleotides, the CDR3 is TGTGCCAGCAGTCGACAGGGCGATTCACCCCTCCACTTT. Its translation: CASSRQGDSPLHF.

Note on this clone: An end of the junction does not agree with germline; a read error may underlie this. The chain couples TRBV5-4 to TRBJ2-7, with TRBD2 matching over 7 bases. CDR3 length: 15 amino acids. Germline CDR1 reads SGHNT; CDR2 reads YYREEE (reference sequence). The CDR3 protein is CASSLGWSSGVPVRF. CDR3 coding DNA: TGTGCCAGCAGCTTGGGGTGGTCTAGCGGAGTACCAGTGAGGTTC.

The chain joins TRBV4-1 to TRBJ2-3; TRBD1 is a possible D gene (6 bases). Germline CDR1 and CDR2: MGHRA and YSYEKL. V was trimmed by 3 bases and J by 5 bases, leaving 15 bases between them. This CDR3 region has 15 residues. CDR3 DNA: TGCGCCAGCAGCCATAATGGACAGTGGGGAGATACGCAGTATTTT. This translates into CASSHNGQWGDTQYF.

V usage is TRBV6-1 and J usage is TRBJ2-7; TRBD1 matches at 7 bases. Trimming removed 5 bases from V and 3 bases from J; junction bases left unmatched: 10. This CDR3 has 15 residues. Germline loops: CDR1 MNHNS, CDR2 SASEGT. CDR3 sequence: CASSPSDRPSYEQYF. For the CDR3, the DNA is TGTGCCAGCAGTCCCTCGGACAGGCCTAGCTACGAGCAGTACTTC.

The chain combines TRBV4-3 with TRBJ1-6; D is unresolved. CDR1 and CDR2 from the germline V gene are LGHNA and YSLEER. The CDR3 runs 15 residues. V was pared by 0 bases and J by 9 bases, with 12 bases between. The CDR3 sequence: CASSQESLGGSPLHF. The CDR3 coding sequence is TGCGCCAGCAGCCAAGAGTCTCTAGGAGGTTCACCCCTCCACTTT.

The J gene is TRBJ2-7, the V gene TRBV7-9, with D maybe TRBD1 (5 bases). The CDR3 is 15 residues long. V was clipped by 1 base and J by 1 base, with 11 bases between them. Germline V gene sequence: CDR1 SEHNR, CDR2 FQNEAQ (reference sequence). The chain's CDR3 is CASSLDPDTSYEQYF. The CDR3 DNA sequence: TGTGCCAGCAGCTTAGACCCGGACACGTCCTACGAGCAGTACTTC.

This clone was counted a few times. This chain uses TRBV4-1 with TRBJ2-7; possibly TRBD1 for D (5 bases). The germline V and J ends were trimmed by 1 base and 3 bases, with 13 bases remaining between them. CDR3 length: 15 amino acids. Germline CDR1 MGHRA, CDR2 YSYEKL. CDR3 in DNA: TGCGCCAGCAGCCAAGCTGGTCCAGGGTACTACGAGCAGTACTTC. Translating gives CASSQAGPGYYEQYF.

This clone was detected only once. This chain connects TRBV28 to TRBJ1-5, with a tentative D call TRBD1 (5 bases). This CDR3 has 15 amino acids. The germline CDR1 and CDR2 sequences are MDHEN and SYDVKM. V lost 6 bases and J 2 bases, leaving 14 bases between the germline ends. CDR3 residues: CASSPRGMGNQPQHF. CDR3 nucleotides: TGTGCCAGCAGCCCAAGGGGTATGGGCAATCAGCCCCAGCATTTT.

This chain connects TRBV29-1 to TRBJ2-2; 10 nucleotides match TRBD2. The CDR3 has 17 residues. Germline CDR1 reads SQVTM; CDR2 reads ANQGSEA. V shed 7 bases, J shed 5 bases, and the junction held 16 bases outside the gene matches. The CDR3 here is CSARGLAGAGWTGELFF. CDR3 bases: TGCAGCGCCCGGGGGCTAGCGGGAGCGGGGTGGACCGGGGAGCTGTTTTTT.

The CDR3 bases are TGTGCCAGCAGCCCCCCCGCGACAGAAGGGTTTGGCGAGCAGTACTTC. Translating it yields CASSPPATEGFGEQYF. The chain links TRBV28 to TRBJ2-7, with D possibly matching TRBD1 (5 bases). CDR3 length: 16 residues. Germline V lookup: CDR1 MDHEN, CDR2 SYDVKM. Trimming took off 6 bases at V and 6 bases at J, with 24 bases between the two ends.

The chain joins TRBV6-6 to TRBJ1-3; D is perhaps TRBD1 (6 bases). Germline lookup yields CDR1 MNHNY and CDR2 SVGAGI (reference sequence). V shed 8 bases and J shed 4 bases, with 15 bases lying between them. This CDR3 is 14 amino acids long. The CDR3 spells CASSTGTSGNTIYF. The CDR3 DNA follows: TGTGCCAGCTCAACGGGGACAAGCGGAAACACCATATATTTT.

This clone appeared once. The J gene is TRBJ1-2, the V gene TRBV2; D remains unclear. The CDR3 runs 11 residues. The germline V gene has CDR1 SNHLY and CDR2 FYNNEI. Trimming cost V 6 bases and J 7 bases, with 9 bases left between them. CDR3 sequence reads: CASRRDSGYTF. CDR3 in DNA: TGTGCCAGCAGACGAGATAGTGGCTACACCTTC.

The chain couples TRBV30 to TRBJ1-2, with 9 positions matching TRBD1. This CDR3 is 13 amino acids long. The trim removed 3 bases at V and 8 bases at J, leaving 7 bases unmatched. Germline CDR1 and CDR2: GTSNPN and SVGIG (reference sequence). The CDR3 DNA is TGTGCCTGGAGCCGGGACAGGGTGTACGGCTACACCTTC. This sequence encodes CAWSRDRVYGYTF. Complete variable domain (other parts from reference TRBV30 and TRBJ1-2): SQTIHQWPATLVQPVGSPLSLECTVEGTSNPNLYWYRQAAGRGLQLLFYSVGIGQISSEVPQNLSASRPQDRQFILSSKKLLLSDSGFYLCAWSRDRVYGYTFGSGTRLTVV.

The chain is built from TRBV29-1 and TRBJ1-5; D is unresolved. Trimming removed 7 bases from V and 2 bases from J, with 12 bases in between. Germline V lookup: CDR1 SQVTM, CDR2 ANQGSEA. The CDR3 sequence is 13 residues long. The CDR3 region is CSARGVGNQPQHF. CDR3 sequence (DNA): TGCAGCGCACGGGGTGTAGGCAATCAGCCCCAGCATTTT.

The chain uses TRBV15 and TRBJ2-1; 8 bases match TRBD2. The V gene end was trimmed by 1 base and the J gene end by 8 bases; junction bases not matched to a gene: 13. Germline V gene lookup returns CDR1 LNHNV and CDR2 YYDKDF (reference sequence). This CDR3 spans 17 amino acids. CDR3 loop: CATSRGVSSGMGDEQFF. CDR3 coding DNA: TGTGCCACCAGCAGAGGAGTTAGTAGCGGGATGGGGGATGAGCAGTTCTTC.

The chain carries TRBV2 and TRBJ2-7; D gene unclear. V was trimmed by 8 bases and J by 0 bases, leaving 8 bases between them. This CDR3 comprises 12 residues. CDR1 is SNHLY, CDR2 FYNNEI, per germline. The CDR3 bases are TGTGCCAGCTCGGTTAACTCCTACGAGCAGTACTTC. Its translation is CASSVNSYEQYF.

The chain is built from TRBV6-5 and TRBJ1-2, with 8 bases that match TRBD1. CDR3 length equals 14 residues. CDR1 and CDR2 (germline): MNHEY, SVGAGI. The V and J ends lost 6 bases and 4 bases, in that order; junction bases with no gene match: 7. DNA of the CDR3: TGTGCCAGCAGGAGGACAGGGACCGCCTATGGCTACACCTTC. Amino acids: CASRRTGTAYGYTF.

The V call is TRBV30, the J call TRBJ1-1, with TRBD1 matching 8 bases. The trim removed 2 bases at V and 4 bases at J, leaving 3 bases unmatched. Germline V gene data show CDR1 as GTSNPN and CDR2 as SVGIG (reference sequence). The CDR3 is made up of 13 amino acids. The CDR3 protein is CAWSKTGATEAFF. The CDR3 region has the DNA TGTGCCTGGAGTAAGACAGGGGCCACTGAAGCTTTCTTT.

The chain recombines TRBV6-5 with TRBJ2-7, with TRBD2 matching 8 bases. Germline lookup yields CDR1 MNHEY and CDR2 SVGAGI. Trimming took 8 bases from V and 4 from J; bases not matched to a gene: 10. The length of the CDR3 is 14 residues. DNA of the CDR3: TGTGCCAGCGGCGAAACGGGGGGGCCGTACGAGCAGTACTTC. This translates into CASGETGGPYEQYF.

This clone was seen only a few times. The rearrangement joins TRBV7-9 to TRBJ1-5; weak D call: TRBD1 (6 bases). CDR1 and CDR2 from the germline V gene are SEHNR and FQNEAQ (reference sequence). Deletions cut 6 bases from V and 5 bases from J, with 11 bases between. CDR3 length: 13 amino acids. CDR3 bases: TGTGCCAGCAGGCAGGGGAAGTATCAGCCCCAGCATTTT. Its translation is CASRQGKYQPQHF. The whole variable domain, filled in from reference TRBV7-9 and TRBJ1-5, reads DTGVSQNPRHKITKRGQNVTFRCDPISEHNRLYWYRQTLGQGPEFLTYFQNEAQLEKSRLLSDRFSAERPKGSFSTLEIQRTEQGDSAMYLCASRQGKYQPQHFGDGTRLSIL.

Details on this clone: At one boundary the junction diverges from the germline segment, which might be a read error. J is TRBJ1-5 and V is TRBV7-9, with D perhaps TRBD1 (6 bases). Germline V gene data show CDR1 as SEHNR and CDR2 as FQNEAQ (reference sequence). The CDR3 consists of 16 residues. The CDR3 here is CSSKPVAGQRSQPQHF. The CDR3 DNA is TGTTCCAGCAAGCCTGTAGCCGGACAGCGAAGTCAGCCCCAGCATTTT.

The V call is TRBV10-3, the J call TRBJ2-3; tentatively, D is TRBD1 (6 bases). The CDR3 has 13 residues. Trimming took 7 bases from V and 4 from J, leaving 12 bases between them. Looked up from germline, CDR1 is ENHRY and CDR2 is SYGVKD. CDR3 protein: CAIMRKGADTQYF. CDR3 bases: TGTGCCATCATGCGTAAGGGGGCAGATACGCAGTATTTT.

The rearrangement uses TRBV28 and TRBJ1-1; 11 bases match TRBD1. CDR1 and CDR2 from the germline V gene are MDHEN and SYDVKM. V trimming: 6 bases; J trimming: 4 bases; junction bases outside the gene matches: 4. This CDR3 is built from 14 residues. The DNA for the CDR3 is TGTGCCAGCAGGCCCGGGACAGGGGGCACTGAAGCTTTCTTT. This encodes CASRPGTGGTEAFF.